This T cell receptor (beta chain) was captured by sequencing in a study of blood T cell repertoires in COVID-19. This clone was recorded once. In the original workflow: How many nucleated cells were present was estimated from reference gene primer amplification. TCRdb's table, derived via immunoSEQ multiplex PCR, lists solely in-frame clones and lacks some. The V and J calls and the clone size are those of that table, but D and trimming were determined from the DNA. The sample includes 220,000 or so clones, 70% to 85% seen only once; the top ten take roughly 3.5%. The TCR sequence derives from a woman in her sixties who had recovered from COVID-19. Sequenced material: PBMCs or T cells enriched from blood (not recorded which).

CDR3 DNA sequence: TGTGCCAGTAGTCCCGAACGACTAGCGGGAGACAATGAGCAGTTCTTC. This translates into CASSPERLAGDNEQFF. The chain is built from TRBV19 and TRBJ2-1; the match to TRBD2 covers 12 bases. Germline V gene lookup returns CDR1 LNHDA and CDR2 SQIVND (reference sequence). This CDR3 contains 16 residues. The V and J ends lost 5 bases and 5 bases, in that order; junction bases with no gene match: 7.